Given below is one TCR beta chain in context. The sample belongs to a study of human T cells and chemical hapten exposure. The sample's time point: patch test 1, 2 weeks after DPC sensitization. Noted treatment: therapeutic diphenylcyclopropenone sensitization with weekly scalp DPC. A single record per CDR3 protein comes from TCRdb applying MiXCR to the RACE reads. The sample holds 90,000 to 120,000 distinct CDR3 sequences, approximately 10% seen once. V trimming: 5 bases; J trimming: 1 base; junction bases outside the gene matches: 4. CDR1 is SGHDN and CDR2 is FVKESK in the germline V gene. The CDR3 consists of 14 residues.

This sequence originates from a woman in her thirties or forties with alopecia areata. Some clones in this sample may be carry-over from other donors' samples. The source material was whole blood, sampled in connection with sensitization to the hapten diphenylcyclopropenone (DPC). V is TRBV14 and J is TRBJ2-5; 7 nucleotides agree with TRBD1. CDR3 in amino acids: CASSAQGLQETQYF. Written as DNA, the CDR3 is TGTGCCAGCAGCGCACAGGGGCTCCAAGAGACCCAGTACTTC.